Listed below are T cell receptor beta chains from one sample, sequenced in a study of graft-versus-host responses after intestinal transplantation. The antigens of these receptors remain unknown. The repertoire was sequenced with immunoSEQ multiplex PCR; TCRdb's copy has only in-frame clones and lacks some. The sample consists of roughly 73,000 clones, 87% of them appearing once. This material consisted of unstimulated CD8+ T cells sorted from spleen or lymph node cells, taken before transplant. Every receptor here comes from a human donor who was the organ donor for an intestinal transplant. Each CDR3 is given with its conserved first and last residue. A D gene is named only where the DNA matches it firmly. The size of a clone is reported for some rows only, either as once, few or many, or as a class for expanded clones.

J: TRBJ1-5
length: 14
D: TRBD1
V: TRBV6-1
size: -
DNA: TGTGCCAGCAGCGTGACAGGGGGTGGTCAGCCCCAGCATTTT
CDR3: CASSVTGGGQPQHF

J: TRBJ2-7
length: 15
D: TRBD1
V: TRBV5-6
size: -
DNA: TGTGCCAGCAGCTCAACTCGACAGGGCTCCTACGAGCAGTACTTC
CDR3: CASSSTRQGSYEQYF

J: TRBJ2-3
length: 19
D: TRBD2
V: TRBV2
size: once
DNA: TGTGCCAGCATGGGAGGGCCGGGACTAGCGGGGGGCTCGTCAGATACGCAGTATTTT
CDR3: CASMGGPGLAGGSSDTQYF

J: TRBJ2-7
length: 13
D: TRBD1
V: TRBV6-1
size: once
DNA: TGTGCCAGCACTACGGGACAGAACTACGAGCAGTACTTC
CDR3: CASTTGQNYEQYF

J: TRBJ2-7
length: 12
D: -
V: TRBV29-1
size: -
DNA: TGCAGCGTTGAATATCCCACAGGAGAGCAGTACTTC
CDR3: CSVEYPTGEQYF

J: TRBJ2-2
length: 13
D: -
V: TRBV19
size: -
DNA: TGTGCCAGTAGTATGATGAACACCGGGGAGCTGTTTTTT
CDR3: CASSMMNTGELFF

J: TRBJ2-2
length: 15
D: -
V: TRBV4-1
size: -
DNA: TGCGCCAGCAGCCAGGGTTCGGGATTCTCCGGGGAGCTGTTTTTT
CDR3: CASSQGSGFSGELFF

J: TRBJ1-5
length: 13
D: -
V: TRBV30
size: -
DNA: TGTGCCTGGAGTGAACCTGGCAATCAGCCCCAGCATTTT
CDR3: CAWSEPGNQPQHF

J: TRBJ1-1
length: 13
D: -
V: TRBV7-3
size: -
DNA: TGTGCCAGCAGCCCCTACTATATCGCTGAAGCTTTCTTT
CDR3: CASSPYYIAEAFF

J: TRBJ1-2
length: 15
D: TRBD1
V: TRBV7-9
size: once
DNA: TGTGCCAGCAGCCCCCCAACAGGGGTGGACTATGGCTACACCTTC
CDR3: CASSPPTGVDYGYTF

J: TRBJ1-1
length: 13
D: -
V: TRBV27
size: -
DNA: TGTGCCAGCAGTTTTCTTTCCCAGCGGGAAGCTTTCTTT
CDR3: CASSFLSQREAFF

J: TRBJ2-1
length: 13
D: -
V: TRBV4-1
size: -
DNA: TGCGCCAGCAGCCCATCAGGGGCAAATGAGCAGTTCTTC
CDR3: CASSPSGANEQFF

J: TRBJ1-2
length: 15
D: TRBD1
V: TRBV9
size: -
DNA: TGTGCCAGCAGCGCAGAGACAGGGGCAAACTATGGCTACACCTTC
CDR3: CASSAETGANYGYTF